The 23 T cell receptor beta chains below come from one sample, sequenced in a study of T cell repertoires in cytomegalovirus infection. Using its own MiXCR run on the reads, TCRdb lists one record per CDR3 protein. The sample has some 920,000 distinct CDR3 sequences, around 32% seen once. Antigens for these TCRs are unknown. The sequenced sample was cultured CD8+ T cells from PBMCs, obtained from culture after CMV antigen stimulation. These receptors were collected from a human donor in good health (CMV status not recorded). Some clones in this sample may be carry-over from other donors' samples.

This clonotype has a handful of counts. V gene TRBV28 combines with J gene TRBJ2-7; D remains unclear. CDR3 length: 14 amino acids. CDR1 MDHEN and CDR2 SYDVKM come from the germline V gene. Trimming took 2 bases from V and 7 from J, leaving 15 bases between them. CDR3 sequence reads: CASSLGLGSREQYV. The CDR3 nucleotides read TGTGCCAGCAGTTTAGGCCTGGGCTCCCGAGAGCAGTACGTC.

Regarding this clonotype: This may arise from a read error, as a much more abundant clone is one base away. V gene TRBV6-5 combines with J gene TRBJ2-5, with 7 bases matching TRBD1. The J segment lost 3 bases and the V segment lost 8 bases, leaving 3 bases of the junction unmatched. This CDR3 is 12 amino acids long. Germline values: CDR1 MNHEY, CDR2 SVGAGI. The CDR3 reads CASGDREETQYF. In DNA form, the CDR3 reads TGTGCCAGCGGTGACAGGGAAGAGACCCAGTACTTC.

The V gene is TRBV19, the J gene TRBJ1-2; 8 nucleotides line up with TRBD1. Germline CDR1 and CDR2: LNHDA and SQIVND (reference sequence). The trim removed 11 bases at V and 8 bases at J, leaving 13 bases unmatched. The CDR3 runs 13 residues. The CDR3 DNA follows: TGTGCCTCCGGGACAGGCGTCTTTAGGGGCTACACCTTC. Protein: CASGTGVFRGYTF.

This clonotype was seen a handful of times. The gene calls are TRBV28 and TRBJ2-3; D call uncertain. This CDR3 is 15 amino acids long. V lost 3 bases to trimming and J lost 3 bases, with 13 bases between them. CDR1 and CDR2 (germline): MDHEN, SYDVKM. CDR3 protein: CASSFPEVPTDTQYF. DNA for the CDR3: TGTGCCAGCAGTTTTCCAGAGGTTCCTACAGATACGCAGTATTTT.

On this clonotype: Possible read error: a much larger clone is one base away. J is TRBJ2-3 and V is TRBV27, with a tentative D call TRBD2 (6 bases). This CDR3 is 14 amino acids long. The V gene's germline CDR1 is MNHEY and CDR2 SMNVEV (reference sequence). CDR3 sequence: CVSSLLANTDTQYF. The DNA of the CDR3 is TGTGTCAGCAGTTTGCTAGCGAACACAGATACGCAGTATTTT.

This clonotype was recorded a few times. The chain recombines TRBV7-9 with TRBJ2-7, with D hard to call. CDR3 length: 11 amino acids. Germline CDR1 and CDR2: SEHNR and FQNEAQ (reference sequence). Trimming left V 3 bases short and J 4 bases short, with 4 bases between. The CDR3 bases are TGTGCCAGCAGCTTTCAATACGAGCAGTACGTC. It is translated as CASSFQYEQYV.

This chain joins TRBV20-1 and TRBJ1-5; a possible D gene is TRBD1 (6 bases). Trimming removed 3 bases from V and 5 bases from J, with 14 bases in between. The germline V gene encodes CDR1 DFQATT and CDR2 SNEGSKA (reference sequence). This CDR3 is built from 14 residues. The CDR3 bases are TGCAGTGCTAGTTCGACAGGTCTTTATCAGCCCCAGCATTTT. It specifies CSASSTGLYQPQHF.

The gene calls are TRBV12-3 or TRBV12-4 and TRBJ1-1; D might be TRBD1 (6 bases). Trimming took off 3 bases at V and 8 bases at J, with 16 bases between the two ends. This CDR3 comprises 14 residues. The CDR3 nucleotides are TGTGCCAGCAGTTTCGACGAGGTCACAGGGGAAGCTTTCTTT. It specifies CASSFDEVTGEAFF.

On this clonotype itself: This may arise from a read error, as a much more abundant clone is one base away. The CDR3 ends on some other residue instead of the conserved phenylalanine or tryptophan, so this is likely a read error. V and J are TRBV7-6 and TRBJ1-2; D is ambiguous. Germline CDR1 and CDR2: SGHVS and FNYEAQ. With 1 base removed from V and 7 bases from J, the gap between germline ends came to 7 bases. The CDR3 runs to 12 residues. The CDR3 region is CASSLGGRGYTI. The CDR3 bases are TGTGCCAGCAGCTTAGGCGGGCGTGGCTACACCATC.

This clonotype was picked up a small number of times. In DNA, the CDR3 is TGTGCCAGCAGTTTAAACTTGGACCTCGGAACAAGCCCCGCTGAAGCTTTCTTT. Protein sequence: CASSLNLDLGTSPAEAFF. This rearrangement joins TRBV27 to TRBJ1-1; D gene unclear. The V gene lost 2 bases and the J gene lost 6 bases, with 25 bases spanning the gap. CDR1 MNHEY and CDR2 SMNVEV come from the germline V gene (reference sequence). This CDR3 region has 18 residues.

This clonotype has just a few counts. This chain connects TRBV6-1 to TRBJ2-5; perhaps D is TRBD1 or TRBD2 (6 bases each). Germline V CDR1 and CDR2: MNHNS, SASEGT. CDR3 length: 16 amino acids. V shed 3 bases and J shed 2 bases, with 16 bases lying between them. CDR3 sequence (DNA): TGTGCCAGCAGTGAGGTTGGGGGGCGTCTTCAAGAGACCCAGTACTTC. This codes for CASSEVGGRLQETQYF.

The J gene is TRBJ2-3, the V gene TRBV24-1, with D tentatively TRBD2 (6 bases). Between the trimmed V and J ends, which lost 3 bases and 4 bases, there was a span of 7 bases. Germline V gene sequence: CDR1 KGHDR, CDR2 SFDVKD. CDR3 length: 13 residues. CDR3 loop: CATSDPGADTQYF. The CDR3 bases are TGTGCCACCAGTGATCCGGGGGCAGATACGCAGTATTTT.

This sequence joins TRBV19 and TRBJ2-7; 10 bases line up with TRBD2. Germline V gene lookup returns CDR1 LNHDA and CDR2 SQIVND (reference sequence). CDR3 size: 15 residues. V gave up 6 bases and J gave up 2 bases; unmatched junction bases: 7. CDR3: CASRDNSGGPYEQYF. DNA for the CDR3: TGTGCCAGTAGGGATAATAGCGGGGGGCCCTACGAGCAGTACTTC.

The gene calls are TRBV9 and TRBJ2-5; 9 nucleotides line up with TRBD2. The CDR3 is 15 residues long. CDR1 is SGDLS, CDR2 YYNGEE, per germline. With V trimmed by 4 bases and J by 2 bases, 6 bases remained unmatched. The CDR3 loop is CASSPLAGYQETQYF. In DNA form, the CDR3 reads TGTGCCAGCAGCCCACTAGCGGGCTATCAAGAGACCCAGTACTTC.

This clonotype was counted many times. The rearrangement uses TRBV5-4 and TRBJ2-5; 8 bases line up with TRBD2. The germline V gene encodes CDR1 SGHNT and CDR2 YYREEE (reference sequence). V lost 4 bases to trimming and J lost 1 base; unmatched junction nucleotides: 3. CDR3 size: 14 residues. In nucleotides, the CDR3 is TGTGCCAGCAGCCCCGGGGGGGGCCAAGAGACCCAGTACTTC. It codes for CASSPGGGQETQYF.

The genes are TRBV2 and TRBJ2-4; the D gene is possibly TRBD1 (6 bases). CDR3 length equals 14 residues. CDR1 and CDR2 (germline): SNHLY, FYNNEI. V was shortened by 2 bases and J by 13 bases, with 18 bases between the two germline ends. The CDR3 loop reads CASSELRQARPQYF. Written as DNA, the CDR3 is TGTGCCAGCAGTGAACTTAGACAGGCCAGGCCCCAGTACTTC.

This clonotype showed up many times. This chain links TRBV6-1 with TRBJ1-6; maybe TRBD1 (5 bases). Trimming shortened V by 8 bases and J by 10 bases, and 12 bases separated the two germline ends. CDR1 MNHNS and CDR2 SASEGT come from the germline V gene. CDR3 size: 12 residues. The DNA for the CDR3 is TGTGCCAGCGGGGGAATCAACTCACCCCTCCACTTT. Protein: CASGGINSPLHF.

There are many counts of this clonotype. V and J are TRBV7-2 and TRBJ2-5; D unclear. The CDR3 runs to 13 residues. Trimming stripped 3 bases from V and 8 bases from J, with 13 bases between. Per the germline V gene, CDR1 is SGHTA and CDR2 is FQGNSA. The CDR3 reads CASSFAMRDTQYF. The CDR3, as DNA: TGTGCCAGCAGCTTTGCGATGCGTGATACCCAGTACTTC.

At least ten counts were recorded for this clonotype. The V gene is TRBV7-8, the J gene TRBJ2-1; perhaps TRBD2 as D (6 bases). From germline, CDR1 is SGHVS and CDR2 FQNEAQ. V shed 3 bases and J shed 2 bases, with 11 bases lying between them. The CDR3 extends over 15 amino acids. Written as DNA, the CDR3 is TGTGCCAGCAGCTTGATCGCGGGGACCTACAATGAGCAGTTCTTC. Protein product: CASSLIAGTYNEQFF.

This clonotype appeared a few times. The chain recombines TRBV6-5 with TRBJ2-5; D might be TRBD2 (5 bases). The CDR3 loop spans 17 amino acids. Germline CDR1 MNHEY, CDR2 SVGAGI. With 2 bases removed from V and 4 bases from J, the gap between germline ends came to 20 bases. The CDR3 bases are TGTGCCAGCAGTTACAGCCGCGAGAAAGGACTGCGAGAGACCCAGTACTTC. It yields the protein CASSYSREKGLRETQYF.

This chain uses TRBV6-1 with TRBJ2-1; no firm D call. CDR3 length equals 16 residues. V gave up 6 bases and J gave up 0 bases, with 15 bases separating them. From germline, CDR1 is MNHNS and CDR2 SASEGT. CDR3 sequence reads: CASSYQAASSYNEQFF. As DNA, the CDR3 is TGTGCCAGCAGCTACCAGGCGGCGAGCTCCTACAATGAGCAGTTCTTC.

This chain links TRBV19 with TRBJ2-7; D is possibly TRBD1 (5 bases). CDR1 is LNHDA, CDR2 SQIVND, per germline (reference sequence). This CDR3 has 14 residues. V was shortened by 3 bases and J by 6 bases, with 15 bases between the two germline ends. In DNA form, the CDR3 reads TGTGCCAGTAGTATTAGTGGCAGCCAGGGCGAGCAGTACTTC. Translation: CASSISGSQGEQYF.

This clonotype was seen a handful of times. This chain uses TRBV11-2 with TRBJ2-3; perhaps TRBD2 as D (5 bases). Germline CDR1 is SGHAT and CDR2 is FQNNGV. There are 16 residues in the CDR3. V dropped 4 bases and J dropped 6 bases, with 20 bases sitting between them. CDR3 coding DNA: TGTGCCAGCAGCTCCTGGACTGGGTCGGGGTTGGATACGCAGTATTTT. It yields the protein CASSSWTGSGLDTQYF.